Listed below are T cell receptor beta chains from one sample, sequenced in a study of memory CD4+ T cells and cytomegalovirus serostatus. The protocol was immunoSEQ multiplex PCR, while the TCRdb copy is restricted to in-frame clones and leaves out a portion. The table includes 45,000 to 65,000 clones, 83% detected once. Sequencing used memory CD4+ T cells from blood. These receptors all come from an adult in good health and CMV-seropositive. The conserved cysteine and the conserved F or W are not part of the CDR3 here. Each record gives: J gene, V gene, D gene, CDR3 protein. A D gene is named only where the DNA matches it firmly.

TRBJ2-7 | TRBV28 | . | ASTGTLYEQY
TRBJ2-7 | TRBV15 | TRBD2 | ATSQIAGEGSYEQY
TRBJ1-3 | TRBV28 | . | ASSTGQRNTIY
TRBJ1-5 | TRBV7-2 | . | ASSASTGSNQPQH
TRBJ1-1 | TRBV27 | TRBD1 | ASGRMTGPTEAF
TRBJ1-5 | TRBV18 | . | ASSPGQNQPQH
TRBJ2-1 | TRBV7-9 | TRBD2 | ASSLVRLAGGEQF
TRBJ2-1 | TRBV5-1 | . | ASSPRSGGNEQF
TRBJ1-1 | TRBV4-3 | TRBD1 | ASSLGGPTGGKAF
TRBJ1-4 | TRBV19 | . | ASAAQGGKLF
TRBJ1-3 | TRBV28 | . | ASTPPRGNTIY
TRBJ1-2 | TRBV19 | . | ASTWAAGIFYT
TRBJ1-1 | TRBV18 | TRBD1 | ASSRDRVEAF
TRBJ1-2 | TRBV6-5 | . | ASSYSGWGYT
TRBJ2-5 | TRBV7-2 | . | ASSLQGRETQY
TRBJ1-1 | TRBV7-6 | . | ASSLVQGNTEAF
TRBJ2-3 | TRBV7-9 | TRBD2 | ASSFKRGGRLFTDTQY
TRBJ1-3 | TRBV6-5 | . | ASSYSFGRSGNTIY